This T cell receptor beta chain was obtained from a study of blood T cells in healthy people across ages. Findings and caveats of the study: PBMCs were not sorted, which prevented a conclusive comparison of naive versus antigen-experienced cells.

Germline CDR1 reads PRHDT; CDR2 reads FYEKMQ (reference sequence). The CDR3 covers 13 residues. The ends lost 8 bases at V and 3 bases at J; junction bases unmatched: 3. The table lists this clonotype with a few counts. Its antigen is still unknown. Then a second PCR, running about 6 to 11 cycles, was carried out with a sample-barcoded 5' primer and a J-beta primer mix. TCRdb re-analysed the 5' RACE reads in MiXCR, keeping a single row per CDR3 protein. The sample shows over 1,500,000 distinct CDR3 sequences, about 50% of them seen only once. Individuals who donated were healthy Caucasians from Russia aged roughly 6 to 90. Each sample yielded at least 6 micrograms of PBMC total RNA.

The gene calls are TRBV13 and TRBJ2-1; 8 bases are a match to TRBD1. What was sequenced was blood. The TCR originated in a woman aged 40 to 50 in good health. The CDR3, as DNA: TGTGCCAGCGAGGACAGGGACTACAATGAGCAGTTCTTC. This sequence encodes CASEDRDYNEQFF.